This T cell receptor (beta chain) was identified during a study of radiotherapy plus CTLA-4 blockade in lung cancer. The overall study: Objective response was observed in around a sixth of patients, and disease control in 30% to 35%.

Generated by immunoSEQ multiplex PCR, the TCRdb table keeps only in-frame clones and is missing some. Counted here are 35,000 to 50,000 clones, roughly 76% occurring once; the ten biggest clones make up 3% to 4%. Germline V lookup: CDR1 SGHTA, CDR2 FQGNSA. The CDR3 has 16 residues. The V segment lost 4 bases and the J segment 5 bases; nucleotides outside the gene matches: 12. The study treated chemo-refractory metastatic non-small-cell lung cancer patients with focal radiation plus ipilimumab CTLA-4 blockade. The sample in question was peripheral blood, obtained from a patient treated with radiotherapy plus ipilimumab. The chain carries TRBV7-2 and TRBJ1-1; 8 bases align to TRBD1. The TCR was taken from a human donor with non-small cell lung cancer who had a complete response to radiotherapy plus ipilimumab. Here the CDR3 reads CASSSSWTGRKTEAFF. CDR3 sequence (DNA): TGTGCCAGCAGCTCTTCATGGACAGGGCGTAAAACTGAAGCTTTCTTT.